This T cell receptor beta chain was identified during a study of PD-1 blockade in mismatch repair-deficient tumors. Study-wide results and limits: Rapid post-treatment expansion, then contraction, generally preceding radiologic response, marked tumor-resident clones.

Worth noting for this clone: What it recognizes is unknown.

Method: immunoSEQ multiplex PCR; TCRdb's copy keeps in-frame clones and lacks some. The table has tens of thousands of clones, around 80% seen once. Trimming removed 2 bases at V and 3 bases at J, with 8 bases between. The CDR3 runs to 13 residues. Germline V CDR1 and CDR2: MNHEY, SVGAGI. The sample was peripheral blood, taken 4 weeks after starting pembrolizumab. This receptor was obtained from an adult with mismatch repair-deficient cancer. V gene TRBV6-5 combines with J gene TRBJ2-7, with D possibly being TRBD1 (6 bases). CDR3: CASSYLRGYEQYF. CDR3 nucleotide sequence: TGTGCCAGCAGTTACCTCAGGGGCTACGAGCAGTACTTC.